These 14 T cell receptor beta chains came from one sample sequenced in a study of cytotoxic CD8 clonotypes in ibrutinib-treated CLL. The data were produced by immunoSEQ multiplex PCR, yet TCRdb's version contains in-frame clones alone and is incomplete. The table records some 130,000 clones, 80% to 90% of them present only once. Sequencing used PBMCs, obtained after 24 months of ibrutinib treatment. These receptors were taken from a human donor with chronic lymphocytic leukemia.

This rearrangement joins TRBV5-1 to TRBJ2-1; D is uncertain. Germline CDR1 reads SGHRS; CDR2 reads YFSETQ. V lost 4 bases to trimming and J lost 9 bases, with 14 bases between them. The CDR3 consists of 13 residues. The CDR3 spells CASSPFGEGEQFF. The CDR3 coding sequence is TGCGCCAGCAGCCCCTTTGGGGAAGGTGAGCAGTTCTTC.

CDR3 loop: CASSYGANVLTF. The CDR3 DNA is TGTGCCAGCAGTTACGGGGCCAACGTCCTGACTTTC. The J gene is TRBJ2-6, the V gene TRBV6-6; D unclear. The germline V gene has CDR1 MNHNY and CDR2 SVGAGI (reference sequence). The ends were cut back, 2 bases at V and 4 bases at J, with 0 bases in the middle. The CDR3 has 12 amino acids.

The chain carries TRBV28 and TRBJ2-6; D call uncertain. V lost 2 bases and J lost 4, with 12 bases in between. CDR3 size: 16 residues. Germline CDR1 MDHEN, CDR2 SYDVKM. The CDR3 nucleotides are TGTGCCAGCAGTTTAATACGGTTCTCGGGGGCCAACGTCCTGACTTTC. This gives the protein CASSLIRFSGANVLTF.

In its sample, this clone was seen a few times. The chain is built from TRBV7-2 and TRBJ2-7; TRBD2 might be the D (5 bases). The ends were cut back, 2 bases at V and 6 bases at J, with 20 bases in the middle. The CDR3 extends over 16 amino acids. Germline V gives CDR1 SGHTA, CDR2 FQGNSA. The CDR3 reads CASSLTDFGLTREQYF. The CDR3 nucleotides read TGTGCCAGCAGCTTAACGGACTTTGGATTGACTCGCGAGCAGTACTTC.

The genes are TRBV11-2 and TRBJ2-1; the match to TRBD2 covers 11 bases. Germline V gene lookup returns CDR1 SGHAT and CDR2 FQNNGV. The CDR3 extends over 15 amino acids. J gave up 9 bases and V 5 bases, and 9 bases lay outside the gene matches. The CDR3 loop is CASSLFTSGSGEQFF. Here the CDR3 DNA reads TGTGCCAGCAGCCTTTTTACTAGCGGGAGCGGTGAGCAGTTCTTC.

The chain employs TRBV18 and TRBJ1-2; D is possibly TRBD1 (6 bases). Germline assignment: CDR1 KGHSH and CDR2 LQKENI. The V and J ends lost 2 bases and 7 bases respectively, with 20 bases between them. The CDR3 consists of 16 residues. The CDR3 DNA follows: TGTGCCAGCTCACCAATGGAACGTACAGGGTTTGGTGGCTACACCTTC. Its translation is CASSPMERTGFGGYTF.

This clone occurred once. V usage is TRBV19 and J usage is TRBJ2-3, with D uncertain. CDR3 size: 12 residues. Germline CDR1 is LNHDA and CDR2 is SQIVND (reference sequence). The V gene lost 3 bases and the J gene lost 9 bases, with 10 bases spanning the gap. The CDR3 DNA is TGTGCCAGTAGTATTAGTCCACAAACGCAGTATTTT. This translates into CASSISPQTQYF.

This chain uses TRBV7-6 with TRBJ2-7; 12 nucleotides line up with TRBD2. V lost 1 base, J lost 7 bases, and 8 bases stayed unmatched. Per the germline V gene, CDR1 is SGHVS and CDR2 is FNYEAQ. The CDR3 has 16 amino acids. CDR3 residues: CASSLDGLAGGREQYF. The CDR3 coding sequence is TGTGCCAGCAGCTTAGATGGCCTAGCGGGAGGGCGAGAGCAGTACTTC.

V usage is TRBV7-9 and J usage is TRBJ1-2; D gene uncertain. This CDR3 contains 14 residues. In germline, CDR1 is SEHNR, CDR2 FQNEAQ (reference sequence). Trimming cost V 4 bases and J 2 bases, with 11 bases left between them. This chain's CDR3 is CASSSPHINYGYTF. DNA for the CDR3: TGTGCCAGCAGCTCCCCACATATCAACTATGGCTACACCTTC.

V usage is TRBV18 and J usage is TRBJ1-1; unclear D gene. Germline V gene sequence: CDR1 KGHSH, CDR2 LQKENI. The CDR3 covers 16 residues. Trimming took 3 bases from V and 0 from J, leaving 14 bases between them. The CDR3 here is CASSPNRAAMNTEAFF. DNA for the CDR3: TGTGCCAGCTCACCGAATCGGGCAGCAATGAACACTGAAGCTTTCTTT.

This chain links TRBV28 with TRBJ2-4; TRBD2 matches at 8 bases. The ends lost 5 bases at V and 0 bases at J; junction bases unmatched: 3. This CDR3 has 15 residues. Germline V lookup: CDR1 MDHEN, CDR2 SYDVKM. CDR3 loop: CASSPRGGAKNIQYF. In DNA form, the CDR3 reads TGTGCCAGCAGTCCTCGGGGGGGAGCCAAAAACATTCAGTACTTC. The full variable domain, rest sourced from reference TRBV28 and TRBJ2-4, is DVKVTQSSRYLVKRTGEKVFLECVQDMDHENMFWYRQDPGLGLRLIYFSYDVKMKEKGDIPEGYSVSREKKERFSLILESASTNQTSMYLCASSPRGGAKNIQYFGAGTRLSVL.

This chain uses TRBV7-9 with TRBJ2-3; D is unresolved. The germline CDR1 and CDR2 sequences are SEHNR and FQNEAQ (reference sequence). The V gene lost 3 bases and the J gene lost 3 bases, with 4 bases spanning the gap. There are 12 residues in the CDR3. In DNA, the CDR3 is TGTGCCAGCAGCTTCAATACAGATACGCAGTATTTT. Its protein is CASSFNTDTQYF.

The CDR3 DNA reads TGTGCCAGCAGTCTAACAAGGGCGGGGCAAGAGACCCAGTACTTC. The encoded protein is CASSLTRAGQETQYF. V is TRBV25-1 and J is TRBJ2-5; D perhaps matches TRBD2 (6 bases). Germline assignment: CDR1 MGHDK and CDR2 SYGVNS. The CDR3 consists of 15 residues. Trimming pared 5 bases from V and 2 bases from J, leaving 15 bases between.

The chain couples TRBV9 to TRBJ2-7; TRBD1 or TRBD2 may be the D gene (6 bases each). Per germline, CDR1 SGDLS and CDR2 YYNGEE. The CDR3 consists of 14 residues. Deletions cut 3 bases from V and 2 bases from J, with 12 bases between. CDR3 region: CASSAGGGTYEQYF. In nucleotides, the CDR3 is TGTGCCAGCAGCGCCGGGGGCGGGACCTACGAGCAGTACTTC.